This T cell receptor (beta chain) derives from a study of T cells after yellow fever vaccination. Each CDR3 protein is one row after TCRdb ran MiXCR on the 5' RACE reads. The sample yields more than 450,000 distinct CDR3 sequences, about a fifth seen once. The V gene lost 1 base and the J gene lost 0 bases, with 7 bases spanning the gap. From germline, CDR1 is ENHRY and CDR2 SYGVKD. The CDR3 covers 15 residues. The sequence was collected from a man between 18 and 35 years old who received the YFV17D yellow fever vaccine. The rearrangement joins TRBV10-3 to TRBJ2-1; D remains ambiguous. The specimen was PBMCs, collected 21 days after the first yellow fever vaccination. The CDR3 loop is CAISEWTSSYNEQFF. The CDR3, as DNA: TGTGCCATCAGTGAGTGGACGAGCTCCTACAATGAGCAGTTCTTC.